This T cell receptor (beta chain) was captured in a study of molecular identifiers for immune sequencing clone quantification. Points on this clonotype: The target antigen is unknown.

Germline V gene data show CDR1 as SGHRS and CDR2 as YFSETQ. This CDR3 is built from 16 residues. V dropped 4 bases and J dropped 4; count of bases not matched to a gene: 8. General study findings and limits: Reports indicate spiked Jurkat TCR RNA from one cell could be found among about a million naive cells.

Both previously described methods and listed TCR primers were employed to make bulk TCR libraries. TCRdb ran MiXCR on the PCR reads and lists one entry per CDR3 protein. The sample holds approximately 670,000 distinct CDR3 sequences, roughly 21% seen once. For naive CD8 T cells, sorting used the CD8+CD4-CCR7+CD45RA+ phenotype. The material sequenced was naive CD8+ T cells from blood, with Jurkat cell RNA spiked in. Stated subset: FACS-sorted CD8+CD4-CCR7+CD45RA+ naive T cells. The chain employs TRBV5-1 and TRBJ2-1; 10 nucleotides line up with TRBD1. The receptor's source is a human donor in good health. Some libraries in this study had Jurkat cell RNA spiked in. Written as DNA, the CDR3 is TGCGCCAGCAGCACGAGACAGGGGGCGATTTACAATGAGCAGTTCTTC. Translation gives CASSTRQGAIYNEQFF.